The clone carrying this T cell receptor beta chain was found many times. This CDR3 is built from 14 residues. Germline lookup yields CDR1 MNHEY and CDR2 SVGEGT. V trimming: 7 bases; J trimming: 5 bases; junction bases outside the gene matches: 6. Unique molecular identifiers tagged the TCRbeta library. TCRdb re-analysed the PCR reads in MiXCR, keeping a single row per CDR3 protein. Among about 490,000 distinct CDR3 sequences listed, more than 9% were seen once. This record comes from a study of T-cell reconstitution after alpha-beta-depleted transplantation in children. The sample consisted of PBMCs, taken before TCRalphabeta/CD19-depleted stem cell transplant. This TCR came from a child younger than 10 with inherited bone marrow failure, due to receive a stem cell transplant. The chain combines TRBV6-2 or TRBV6-3 with TRBJ2-3; TRBD2 matches at 10 bases. The CDR3 coding sequence is TGTGCCAGCAAAGCGGGAGGGCCGGTAGATACGCAGTATTTT. Translation: CASKAGGPVDTQYF.